In its sample, the clone carrying this TCR beta chain was seen many times. The data were obtained in a study of response to subunit inactivated influenza vaccine. CDR3 size: 13 residues. V gave up 3 bases and J gave up 6 bases, with 6 bases separating them. TCRdb re-analysed the RT-PCR reads in MiXCR, keeping a single row per CDR3 protein. This sample has hundreds of thousands of distinct CDR3 sequences; about 11% occur once, and the top ten carry roughly 9.6%. This sample was shared with a second study, whose subject was T cells expressing NK-cell markers. That source reports: Beta-chain TCR cDNA was generated via 5'RACE template switching with UMIs. One of eight sequenced donors was HCMV-seronegative; the other seven were seropositive. These clonotypes additionally ranked first within the CD3+CD56-NKG2C+ fraction of a few donors. Whether the expanded NKG2C+ T cell clones recognized HCMV remained unclear.

This receptor was obtained from a man aged 50 or older who received an inactivated influenza vaccine. The V and J genes are TRBV12-3 or TRBV12-4 and TRBJ1-6, with D hard to call. Sequenced here: PBMCs from blood, sampled on the day of vaccination. In nucleotides, the CDR3 is TGTGCCAGCAGTTTTAACGGTAATTCACCCCTCCACTTT. Residues: CASSFNGNSPLHF.